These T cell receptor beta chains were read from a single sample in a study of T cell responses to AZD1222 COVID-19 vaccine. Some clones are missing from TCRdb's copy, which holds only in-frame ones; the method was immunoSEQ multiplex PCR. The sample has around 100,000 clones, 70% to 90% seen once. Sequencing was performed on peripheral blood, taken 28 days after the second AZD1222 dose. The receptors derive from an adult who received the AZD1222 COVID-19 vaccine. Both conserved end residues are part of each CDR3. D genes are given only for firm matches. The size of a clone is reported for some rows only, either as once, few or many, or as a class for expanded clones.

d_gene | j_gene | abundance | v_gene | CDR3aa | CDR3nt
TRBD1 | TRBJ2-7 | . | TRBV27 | CASSPPRTGTTYEQYF | TGTGCCAGCAGTCCTCCCAGGACAGGGACAACCTACGAGCAGTACTTC
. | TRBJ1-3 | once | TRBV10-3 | CAISEGSGSTSGNTIYF | TGTGCCATCAGTGAGGGGTCAGGATCAACCTCTGGAAACACCATATATTTT
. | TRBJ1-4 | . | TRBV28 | CASSPPPGLLNEKLFF | TGTGCCAGCAGCCCCCCCCCGGGACTGCTTAATGAAAAACTGTTTTTT
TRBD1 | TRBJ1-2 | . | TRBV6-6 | CASTRTGLPNGYTF | TGTGCCAGCACCCGGACAGGCCTCCCCAATGGCTACACCTTC
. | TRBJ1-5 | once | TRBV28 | CASSSDRRYSNQPQHF | TGTGCCAGCAGTTCAGACAGGAGATATAGCAATCAGCCCCAGCATTTT
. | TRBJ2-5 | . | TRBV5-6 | CASSLFRGTETQYF | TGTGCCAGCAGTCTCTTTCGGGGAACGGAGACCCAGTACTTC
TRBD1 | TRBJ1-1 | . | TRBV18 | CASSPWTGPMNTEAFF | TGTGCCAGCTCACCTTGGACAGGGCCCATGAACACTGAAGCTTTCTTT
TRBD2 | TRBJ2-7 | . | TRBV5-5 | CASSPGTSEQYF | TGTGCCAGCAGCCCAGGGACTAGCGAGCAGTACTTC
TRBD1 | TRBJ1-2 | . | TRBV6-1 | CASSEWDRGQKGYTF | TGTGCCAGCAGTGAATGGGACAGGGGGCAAAAAGGCTACACCTTC
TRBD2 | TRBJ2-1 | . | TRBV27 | CASSRGLASDEQFF | TGTGCCAGCAGCCGAGGACTAGCGTCGGATGAGCAGTTCTTC
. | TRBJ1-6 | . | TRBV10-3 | CAISTAPGQDSPLHF | TGTGCCATCAGTACCGCTCCGGGTCAGGATTCACCCCTCCACTTT
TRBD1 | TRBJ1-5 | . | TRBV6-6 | CASSYRQGFSNQPQHF | TGTGCCAGCAGTTACCGACAGGGTTTTAGCAATCAGCCCCAGCATTTT
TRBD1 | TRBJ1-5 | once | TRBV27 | CASSLTGGQPQHF | TGTGCCAGCAGCCTGACAGGGGGCCAGCCCCAGCATTTT
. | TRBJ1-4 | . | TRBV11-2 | CASSLSGPTNEKLFF | TGTGCCAGCAGCTTGTCAGGCCCAACTAATGAAAAACTGTTTTTT
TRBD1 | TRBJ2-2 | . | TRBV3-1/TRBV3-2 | CASSQDLRGPGELFF | TGTGCCAGCAGCCAAGACCTCAGGGGGCCCGGGGAGCTGTTTTTT
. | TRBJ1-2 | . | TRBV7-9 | CASSLNGANYGYTF | TGTGCCAGCAGCTTAAACGGAGCTAACTATGGCTACACCTTC
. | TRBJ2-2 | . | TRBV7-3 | CASSLQIPSQNTGELFF | TGTGCCAGCAGCCTACAGATACCCAGTCAGAACACCGGGGAGCTGTTTTTT
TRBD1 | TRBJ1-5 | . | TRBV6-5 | CASRTGTGFNQPQHF | TGTGCCAGCAGAACAGGGACAGGGTTCAATCAGCCCCAGCATTTT
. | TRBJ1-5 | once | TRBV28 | CASSTPGDQPQHF | TGTGCCAGCAGTACACCCGGGGATCAGCCCCAGCATTTT
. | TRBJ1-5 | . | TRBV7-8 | CASSLEGGNQPQHF | TGTGCCAGCAGCTTAGAGGGGGGCAATCAGCCCCAGCATTTT
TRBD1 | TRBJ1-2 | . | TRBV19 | CASMDRGYGYTF | TGTGCCAGTATGGACAGGGGCTATGGCTACACCTTC
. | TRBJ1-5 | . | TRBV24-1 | CATSDSTGNNQPQHF | TGTGCCACCAGTGACTCAACAGGGAACAATCAGCCCCAGCATTTT
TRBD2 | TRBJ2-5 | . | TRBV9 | CASSAWTSQETQYF | TGTGCCAGCAGCGCTTGGACTAGTCAAGAGACCCAGTACTTC
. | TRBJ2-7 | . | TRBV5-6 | CASTRGGPTSYEQYF | TGTGCCAGCACAAGGGGGGGGCCGACGTCCTACGAGCAGTACTTC
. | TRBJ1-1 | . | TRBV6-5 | CASSYSKGHLNTEAFF | TGTGCCAGCAGTTACTCGAAGGGACACCTGAACACTGAAGCTTTCTTT
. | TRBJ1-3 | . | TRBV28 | CASSSPLGGSGSGNTIYF | TGTGCCAGCAGTTCTCCCCTTGGGGGATCCGGCTCTGGAAACACCATATATTTT
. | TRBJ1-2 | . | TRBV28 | CASRAHPRASNYGYTF | TGTGCCAGCAGGGCTCACCCAAGGGCCAGTAACTATGGCTACACCTTC
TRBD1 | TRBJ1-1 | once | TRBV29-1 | CSVTTGGTEAFF | TGCAGCGTTACCACAGGGGGGACTGAAGCTTTCTTT
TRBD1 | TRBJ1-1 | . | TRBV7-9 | CASSRTGEGTEAFF | TGTGCCAGCAGCAGGACAGGGGAAGGCACTGAAGCTTTCTTT
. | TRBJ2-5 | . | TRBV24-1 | CATSATGAGRNQETQYF | TGTGCCACCAGTGCCACCGGGGCGGGGCGAAACCAAGAGACCCAGTACTTC
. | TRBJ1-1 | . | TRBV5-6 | CASSLYVYTEAFF | TGTGCCAGCAGCTTGTACGTCTACACTGAAGCTTTCTTT
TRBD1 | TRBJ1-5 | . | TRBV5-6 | CASSSTGGEGQPQHF | TGTGCCAGCAGCTCTACAGGGGGCGAGGGTCAGCCCCAGCATTTT
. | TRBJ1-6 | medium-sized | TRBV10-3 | CAISEIWAGPNSPLHF | TGTGCCATCAGTGAGATTTGGGCAGGGCCGAATTCACCCCTCCACTTT
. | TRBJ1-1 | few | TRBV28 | CASSLSGGWTEAFF | TGTGCCAGCAGTTTATCGGGGGGTTGGACTGAAGCTTTCTTT
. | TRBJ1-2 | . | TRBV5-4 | CASSLEIGLYGYTF | TGTGCCAGCAGCTTGGAAATAGGACTTTATGGCTACACCTTC
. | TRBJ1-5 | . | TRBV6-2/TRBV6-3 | CASSYSPLPVNQPQHF | TGTGCCAGCAGTTACTCTCCTCTTCCTGTAAATCAGCCCCAGCATTTT
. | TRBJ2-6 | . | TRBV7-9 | CASSSRYSGANVLTF | TGTGCCAGCAGCTCTAGGTACTCTGGGGCCAACGTCCTGACTTTC
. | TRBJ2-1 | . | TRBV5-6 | CASSPLGVDNEQFF | TGTGCCAGCAGCCCGCTTGGGGTTGACAATGAGCAGTTCTTC
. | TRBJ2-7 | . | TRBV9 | CASSPPDSYEQYF | TGTGCCAGCAGCCCGCCCGACTCCTACGAGCAGTACTTC
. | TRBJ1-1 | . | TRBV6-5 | CASSLNRDTEAFF | TGTGCCAGCAGTTTAAACCGGGACACTGAAGCTTTCTTT
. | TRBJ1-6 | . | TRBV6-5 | CASSYGVYSPLHF | TGTGCCAGCAGTTACGGGGTTTATTCACCCCTCCACTTT
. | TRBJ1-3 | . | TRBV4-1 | CASSQGQLSGNTIYF | TGCGCCAGCAGCCAAGGACAGTTATCTGGAAACACCATATATTTT
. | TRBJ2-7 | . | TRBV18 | CASSPPSVPYEQYF | TGTGCCAGCTCACCACCCAGTGTCCCCTACGAGCAGTACTTC
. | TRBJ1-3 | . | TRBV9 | CASTKEGTGNTIYF | TGTGCCAGCACCAAAGAGGGGACTGGAAACACCATATATTTT
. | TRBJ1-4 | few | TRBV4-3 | CASSPGAARSTNEKLFF | TGCGCCAGCAGCCCGGGGGCGGCCCGATCAACTAATGAAAAACTGTTTTTT
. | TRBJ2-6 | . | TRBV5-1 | CASSLAGSSGANVLTF | TGCGCCAGCAGCTTGGCAGGGAGCTCTGGGGCCAACGTCCTGACTTTC
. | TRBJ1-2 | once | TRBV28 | CASRTGSNYGYTF | TGTGCCAGCAGGACGGGTTCTAACTATGGCTACACCTTC
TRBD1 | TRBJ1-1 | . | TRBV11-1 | CASSSGTGSDTEAFF | TGTGCCAGCAGCTCAGGGACAGGATCGGACACTGAAGCTTTCTTT
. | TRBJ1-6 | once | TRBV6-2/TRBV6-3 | CASSYGLSSPLHF | TGTGCCAGCAGTTACGGTCTTTCCTCACCCCTCCACTTT
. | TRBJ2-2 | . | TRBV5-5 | CASSLADTGELFF | TGTGCCAGCAGCTTGGCGGACACCGGGGAGCTGTTTTTT
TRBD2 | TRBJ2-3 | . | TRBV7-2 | CASTALTSGDTQYF | TGTGCCAGCACCGCCCTCACTAGCGGTGATACGCAGTATTTT
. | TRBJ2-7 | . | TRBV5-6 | CASSLGASYEQYF | TGTGCCAGCAGCTTAGGGGCCTCCTACGAGCAGTACTTC
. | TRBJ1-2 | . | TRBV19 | CASSGGGYTF | TGTGCCTCCTCCGGGGGTGGCTACACCTTC
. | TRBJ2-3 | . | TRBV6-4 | CASHHYTWARAYTQYF | TGTGCCAGCCACCATTATACTTGGGCGCGTGCCTATACGCAGTATTTT
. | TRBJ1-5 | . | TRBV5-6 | CASSLNGDYQPQHF | TGTGCCAGCAGCTTGAATGGGGATTACCAGCCCCAGCATTTT
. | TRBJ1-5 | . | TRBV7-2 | CASSFGANQPQHF | TGTGCCAGCAGCTTCGGTGCCAATCAGCCCCAGCATTTT